These 5 T cell receptor beta chains were sequenced from one sample in a study of blood T cell repertoires in COVID-19. Sequencing was performed with immunoSEQ multiplex PCR; in TCRdb, only in-frame clones are kept and a portion is missing. The top ten hold over 2.5% of the sample, which has roughly 200,000 clones, approximately 85% seen once. Sequences were obtained from peripheral blood. The receptors stem from a man aged 55 to 70 with acute or convalescent COVID-19.

The chain combines TRBV6-5 with TRBJ2-5; a possible D gene is TRBD2 (6 bases). The CDR3 is 15 amino acids. The V end lost 2 bases, the J end lost 5 bases, and 15 bases lay between the germline ends. Germline V gene sequence: CDR1 MNHEY, CDR2 SVGAGI. The CDR3 DNA sequence: TGTGCCAGCAGTTACGAAGGGGCGGGAACGGAGACCCAGTACTTC. Encoded protein: CASSYEGAGTETQYF.

The chain joins TRBV6-5 to TRBJ2-1, with 7 bases that match TRBD2. V was pared by 10 bases and J by 0 bases, with 6 bases of the junction left unmatched. The CDR3 totals 14 residues. From germline, CDR1 is MNHEY and CDR2 SVGAGI. In DNA, the CDR3 is TGTGCCACGAAGGGGAGGGGCTCCTACAATGAGCAGTTCTTC. As protein: CATKGRGSYNEQFF.

This chain links TRBV6-5 with TRBJ2-3; 7 nucleotides match TRBD2. The germline gives CDR1 MNHEY, CDR2 SVGAGI. The CDR3 consists of 15 residues. V lost 7 bases, J lost 2 bases, and 9 bases stayed unmatched. CDR3 loop: CASTFSGSFTDTQYF. The CDR3 bases are TGTGCCAGCACCTTTAGCGGGTCCTTCACAGATACGCAGTATTTT.

The V and J genes are TRBV18 and TRBJ1-3; no clear D gene. Trimming left V 3 bases short and J 0 bases short, with 12 bases between. The CDR3 is 16 residues long. The germline CDR1 and CDR2 sequences are KGHSH and LQKENI. CDR3 amino acids: CASSPALGSSGNTIYF. DNA for the CDR3: TGTGCCAGCTCACCCGCTTTGGGGAGCTCTGGAAACACCATATATTTT. Variable domain in full (rest from reference TRBV18 and TRBJ1-3): NAGVMQNPRHLVRRRGQEARLRCSPMKGHSHVYWYRQLPEEGLKFMVYLQKENIIDESGMPKERFSAEFPKEGPSILRIQQVVRGDSAAYFCASSPALGSSGNTIYFGEGSWLTVV.

Concerning this clone itself: This sample includes further DNA sequences coding for the same CDR3. This chain links TRBV3-1 (or the pseudogene TRBV3-2) with TRBJ2-5; D is perhaps TRBD2 (6 bases). The V end was cut by 0 bases, the J end by 5 bases, with 13 bases between. The CDR3 is 15 amino acids. Germline CDR1 and CDR2: LGHDT and YNNKEL (reference sequence). The CDR3 loop reads CASSQDRRRVETQYF. The CDR3 DNA sequence: TGTGCCAGCAGCCAAGATCGCCGGAGGGTTGAGACCCAGTACTTC.